The clone carrying this T cell receptor (beta chain) was seen many times. Antigen: not known. Germline V gives CDR1 SEHNR, CDR2 FQNEAQ (reference sequence). There are 15 residues in the CDR3. With 1 base removed from V and 7 bases from J, the gap between germline ends came to 17 bases. Isolated per sample were at least 7 million PBMCs. This record belongs to a study of blood T cells in healthy people across ages. A sample-barcoded 5' primer and a J-beta primer mix were used in a second PCR of about 7 to 12 cycles. TCRdb re-derived calls from the 5' RACE reads in MiXCR, one entry per CDR3 protein. The profile shows around 1,500,000 distinct CDR3 sequences, 28% of them singletons. Study-level findings and limits: There were more naive CD4+ cells and higher diversity in long-lived donors than in aged donors.

This TCR derives from a woman in her thirties in good health. Sequencing was carried out using blood. The gene calls are TRBV7-9 and TRBJ2-7; TRBD2 might be the D (6 bases). CDR3: CASSLGGNGLGEQYF. CDR3 bases: TGTGCCAGCAGCTTAGGCGGGAACGGGCTAGGGGAGCAGTACTTC.